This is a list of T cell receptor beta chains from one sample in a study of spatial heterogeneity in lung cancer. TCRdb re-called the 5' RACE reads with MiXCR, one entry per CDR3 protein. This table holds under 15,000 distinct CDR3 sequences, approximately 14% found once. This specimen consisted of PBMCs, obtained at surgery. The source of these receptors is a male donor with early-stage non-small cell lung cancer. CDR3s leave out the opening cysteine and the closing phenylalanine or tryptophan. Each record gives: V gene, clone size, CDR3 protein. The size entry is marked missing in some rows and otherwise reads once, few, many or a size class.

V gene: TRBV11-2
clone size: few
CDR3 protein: ASSLGTSTYEQY

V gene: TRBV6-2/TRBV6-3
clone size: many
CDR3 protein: ASSLGTVRSNEQF

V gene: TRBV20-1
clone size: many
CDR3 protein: SAPFTSSYNEQF

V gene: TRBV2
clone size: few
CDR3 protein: ASSEAGVSRQY

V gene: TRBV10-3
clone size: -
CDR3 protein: AISQRMRQETQY

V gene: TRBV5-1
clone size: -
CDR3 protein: ASTQADTQY

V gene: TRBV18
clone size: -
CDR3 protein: ASSPLTGGEQY

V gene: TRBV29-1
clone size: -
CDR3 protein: SEQGETDTQY

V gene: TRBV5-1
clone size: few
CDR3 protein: ASSLGFGRPQETQY

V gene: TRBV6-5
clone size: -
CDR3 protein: ASSPGLWGNEQF

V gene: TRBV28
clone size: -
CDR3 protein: ASRLAGIPYEQY

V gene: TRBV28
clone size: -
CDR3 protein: ASSFMGLVTTGELF

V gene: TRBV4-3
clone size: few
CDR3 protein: ASSQEVGSQSWSGEQY

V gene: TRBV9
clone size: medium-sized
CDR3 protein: ASSAGTRQGPETQY

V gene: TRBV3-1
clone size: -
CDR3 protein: ASSRQNSPLH

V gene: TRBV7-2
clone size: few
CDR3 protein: ASSPDSLQPQH

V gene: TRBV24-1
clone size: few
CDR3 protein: ATSDGGWDSNTDTQY

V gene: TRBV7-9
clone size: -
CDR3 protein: ASSLDRGDEQY

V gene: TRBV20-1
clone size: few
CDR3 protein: SAPKTGELNSPLH

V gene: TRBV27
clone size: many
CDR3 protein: ASSGYLAGEEQY

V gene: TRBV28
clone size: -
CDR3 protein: ASLYSYNSPLH

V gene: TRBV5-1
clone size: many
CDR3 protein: ASSLDMRNTEAF

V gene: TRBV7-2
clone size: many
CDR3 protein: ASTLGAKNIQY

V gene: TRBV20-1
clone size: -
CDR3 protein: SARRDVDNEQF

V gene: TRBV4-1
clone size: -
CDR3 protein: ASSTRSYNEQF

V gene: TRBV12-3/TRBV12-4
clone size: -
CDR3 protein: ASRTGSNQPQH

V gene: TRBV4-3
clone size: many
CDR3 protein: ASSQAGQEETQY

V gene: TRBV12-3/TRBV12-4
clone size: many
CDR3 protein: ASSLDRGYQETQY

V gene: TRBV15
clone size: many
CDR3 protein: ATSPGQNQETQY

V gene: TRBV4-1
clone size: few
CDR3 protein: ASSQVGPTGELF

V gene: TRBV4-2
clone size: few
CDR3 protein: ASSQEKVEGETQY

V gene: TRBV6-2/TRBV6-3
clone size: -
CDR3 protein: ASRRTGFTEAF

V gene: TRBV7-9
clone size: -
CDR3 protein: ASRPSTGMNTEAF

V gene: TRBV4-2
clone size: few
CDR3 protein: ASSPTTGNTGELF

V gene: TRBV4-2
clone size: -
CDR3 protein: ASSQEGTGVGTQY

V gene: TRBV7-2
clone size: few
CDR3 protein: ASSLASGETQY

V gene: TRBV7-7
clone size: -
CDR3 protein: ASSPSERETQY

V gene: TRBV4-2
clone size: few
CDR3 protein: ASSQDRGYEQY

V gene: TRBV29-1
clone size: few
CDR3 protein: SVGEAQPQH

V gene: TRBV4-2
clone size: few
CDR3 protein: ASSQEGPTGDHGYT

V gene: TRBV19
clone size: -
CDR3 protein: ASSIANTPGHYLH

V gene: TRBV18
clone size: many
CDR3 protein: ASSRQGGGLEQY

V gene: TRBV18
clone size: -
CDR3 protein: ASSPPVVSGFRQPQH

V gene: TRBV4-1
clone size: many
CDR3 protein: ASSQVQGFANEQF

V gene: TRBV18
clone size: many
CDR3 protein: ASSPDSSYEQY

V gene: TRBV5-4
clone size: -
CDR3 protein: ASSLDPLSTDTQY

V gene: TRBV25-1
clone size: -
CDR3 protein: ASSEYQETQY

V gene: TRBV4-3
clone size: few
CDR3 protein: ASSQGAGLVGNTIY

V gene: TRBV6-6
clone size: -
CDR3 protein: ASSYDPHGGAYKEAKNIQY

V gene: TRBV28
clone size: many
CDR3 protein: ASSFGTLYTGELF

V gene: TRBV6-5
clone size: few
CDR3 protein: ASTPRGAGTGSYEQY

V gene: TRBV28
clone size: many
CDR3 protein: ASSWTAGGTEAF

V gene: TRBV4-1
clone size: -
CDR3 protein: ASSFLGETQY

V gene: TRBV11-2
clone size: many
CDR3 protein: ASSSSRQLQETQY

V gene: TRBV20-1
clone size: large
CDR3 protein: SAKGRTSGGIFYNEQF

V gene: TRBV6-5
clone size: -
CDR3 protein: ASSPPQGHAEAF

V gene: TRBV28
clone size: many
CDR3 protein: ASALGTGEQY

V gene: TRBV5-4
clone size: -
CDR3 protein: ASRSGQQGHEQF

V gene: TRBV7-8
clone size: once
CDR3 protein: ASSLGPDQPQH

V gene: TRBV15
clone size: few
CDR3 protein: ATSRGLGRGGTDTQY